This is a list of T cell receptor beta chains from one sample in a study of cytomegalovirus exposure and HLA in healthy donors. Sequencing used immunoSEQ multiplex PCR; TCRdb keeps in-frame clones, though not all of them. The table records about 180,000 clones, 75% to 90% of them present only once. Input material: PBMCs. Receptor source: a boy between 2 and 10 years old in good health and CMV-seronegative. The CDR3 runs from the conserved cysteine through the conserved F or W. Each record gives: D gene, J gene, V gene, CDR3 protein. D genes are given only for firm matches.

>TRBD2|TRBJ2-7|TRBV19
CASSTRGGALASGEQYF
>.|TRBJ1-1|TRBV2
CASTEGGASSTEAFF
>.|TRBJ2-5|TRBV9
CASSPGGEEHETQYF
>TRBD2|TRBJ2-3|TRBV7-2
CASSLGPSGSTDTQYF
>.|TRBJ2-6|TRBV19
CASSHNSGSGANVLTF
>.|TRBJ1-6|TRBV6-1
CASSGADSPLHF
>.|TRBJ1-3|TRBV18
CASSVESGMFSGNTIYF
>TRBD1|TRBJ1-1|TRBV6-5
CASIRTGQAFF
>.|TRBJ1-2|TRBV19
CASSMVDRLYGYTF
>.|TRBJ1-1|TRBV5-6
CASSLGGGLNTEAFF
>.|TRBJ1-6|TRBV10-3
CAISEPTGGRHYSPLHF
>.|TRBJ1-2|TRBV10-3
CAISDGQRGYTF
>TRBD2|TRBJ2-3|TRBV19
CASRVAGGATDTQYF
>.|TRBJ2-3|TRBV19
CASGEYTDTQYF
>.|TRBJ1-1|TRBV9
CASSVVQDTEAFF
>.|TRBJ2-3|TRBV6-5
CASRFSSTDTQYF
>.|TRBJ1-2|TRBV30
CAWSHSFFYGYTF
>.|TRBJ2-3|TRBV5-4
CASSSPGEGSDTQYF
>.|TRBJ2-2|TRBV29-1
CSVVRDTGELFF
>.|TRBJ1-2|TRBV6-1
CASSEARGYGYTF
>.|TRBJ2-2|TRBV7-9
CASSLGPGELFF
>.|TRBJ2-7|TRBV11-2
CASSLGGGTAFYEQYF
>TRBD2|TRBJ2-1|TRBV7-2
CASSSSGGPYNEQFF
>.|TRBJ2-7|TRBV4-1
CASSQEESNYEQYF
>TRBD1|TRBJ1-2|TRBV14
CASSPQGAKYGYTF
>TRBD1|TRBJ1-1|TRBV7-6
CASSLLPGGESQAFF
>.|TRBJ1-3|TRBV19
CASSPREGLTGNTIYF
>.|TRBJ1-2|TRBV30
CAWSVATNYGYTF
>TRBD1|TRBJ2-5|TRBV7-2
CASSWTGVLGETQYF
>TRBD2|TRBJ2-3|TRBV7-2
CASSPSRGVVSTDTQYF
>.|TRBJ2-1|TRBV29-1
CSVGATHSYNEQFF
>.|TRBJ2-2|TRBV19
CASSISVNTGELFF
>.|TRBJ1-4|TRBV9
CASSVGGTTNEKLFF
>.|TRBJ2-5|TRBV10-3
CAITHREGETQYF
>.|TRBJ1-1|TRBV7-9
CASSIVSGGNTEAFF
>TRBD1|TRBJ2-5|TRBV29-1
CSGGQGGAETQYF
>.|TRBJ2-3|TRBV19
CASSINGLQGNTDTQYF
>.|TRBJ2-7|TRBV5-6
CASSRPSEAYEQYF
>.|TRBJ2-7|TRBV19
CASQEAAGPYEQYF
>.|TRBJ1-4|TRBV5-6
CASSFEQGDEKLFF
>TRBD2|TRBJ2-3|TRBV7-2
CASSLAYQLAGPTDTQYF
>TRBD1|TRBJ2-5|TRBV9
CASSVSGTGTETQYF
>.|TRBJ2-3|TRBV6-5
CASSGGWETDTQYF
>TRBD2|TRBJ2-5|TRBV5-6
CASSLAGETQYF
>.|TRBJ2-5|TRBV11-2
CASSGRVVFGETQYF
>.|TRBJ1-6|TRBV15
CATSREVGQPSTPLHF
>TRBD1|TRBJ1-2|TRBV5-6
CASSLTGTQFNYGYTF
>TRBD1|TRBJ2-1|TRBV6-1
CASSDEMYRGLNEQFF
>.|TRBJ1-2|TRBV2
CASSEAKAGWHGYTF
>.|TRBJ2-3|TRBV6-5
CASSSVTPSTDTQYF
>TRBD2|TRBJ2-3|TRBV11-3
CASSPGLGSTQYF
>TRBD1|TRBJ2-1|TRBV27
CASSYGTGANEQFF
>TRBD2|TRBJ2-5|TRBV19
CASSILAGAQETQYF
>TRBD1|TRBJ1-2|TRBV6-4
CASSDSLGQGPDGYTF
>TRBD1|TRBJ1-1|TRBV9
CASSAQGVTEAFF
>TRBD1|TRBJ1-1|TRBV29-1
CSVEGFGRQGPEAFF
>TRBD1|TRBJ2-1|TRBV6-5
CASSPGTGGVDEQFF
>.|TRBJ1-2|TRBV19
CASSLVGRDDGYTF
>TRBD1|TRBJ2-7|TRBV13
CASAAGGFDEQYF
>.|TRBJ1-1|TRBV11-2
CASSSPSVITWNTEAFF